One sample yielded the 20 T cell receptor beta chains listed below, sequenced in a study of blood T cell repertoires in COVID-19. Generated by immunoSEQ multiplex PCR, the TCRdb table keeps only in-frame clones and is missing some. The table records 340,000 or so clones, around 87% of them present only once. The sample was peripheral blood. These receptors were collected from a man aged 45 to 65 with active or convalescent COVID-19.

This clone has only a few counts. This sequence joins TRBV6-5 and TRBJ2-1; TRBD2 matches 11 bases. Per the germline V gene, CDR1 is MNHEY and CDR2 is SVGAGI. After removal of 0 bases from V and 5 bases from J, the junction contained 3 bases not matched to a gene. The CDR3 consists of 16 residues. The CDR3 here is CASSYSSLAGDNEQFF. For the CDR3, the DNA is TGTGCCAGCAGTTACTCGTCACTAGCGGGAGACAATGAGCAGTTCTTC.

The chain links TRBV29-1 to TRBJ1-6; weak D call: TRBD1 (6 bases). V was trimmed by 6 bases and J by 8 bases, leaving 14 bases between them. This CDR3 comprises 13 residues. Germline V gives CDR1 SQVTM, CDR2 ANQGSEA. CDR3 DNA: TGCAGCGTGTCGGGGGGCGCGGATTCACCCCTCCACTTT. It encodes CSVSGGADSPLHF.

This clone was recorded only once. This chain uses TRBV6-2 or TRBV6-3 with TRBJ2-2, with 7 positions matching TRBD2. Trimming at V came to 6 bases and at J to 4 bases, leaving 8 bases not matched to a gene. Germline assignment: CDR1 MNHEY and CDR2 SVGEGT. The CDR3 contains 15 residues. CDR3 region: CASSSRGEGTGELFF. The CDR3, as DNA: TGTGCCAGCAGCTCTCGAGGGGAGGGCACCGGGGAGCTGTTTTTT.

The rearrangement joins TRBV28 to TRBJ2-5; 11 nucleotides agree with TRBD2. CDR1 and CDR2 (germline): MDHEN, SYDVKM. V lost 8 bases to trimming and J lost 6 bases; unmatched junction nucleotides: 14. The CDR3 totals 16 residues. The CDR3 reads CASGRYVAGGRKTQYF. CDR3 bases: TGTGCCAGCGGGCGCTATGTAGCGGGGGGGCGAAAGACCCAGTACTTC.

The chain joins TRBV21-1 to TRBJ1-6; no DNA check was done on the table's D call, TRBD1. TRBV21-1 is flagged as a pseudogene. CDR3 length equals 14 residues. The CDR3 region is CASSETGAFSPLHF. CDR3 bases: TGTGCCAGCAGCGAAACAGGGGCCTTCTCACCCCTCCACTTT.

The chain is built from TRBV2 and TRBJ2-7; 10 bases fit TRBD1. The V gene end was trimmed by 6 bases and the J gene end by 3 bases; junction bases not matched to a gene: 5. The CDR3 totals 14 residues. Germline CDR1 SNHLY, CDR2 FYNNEI. The CDR3 sequence: CASSAGTGDYEQYF. CDR3 sequence (DNA): TGTGCCAGCAGCGCCGGGACAGGGGACTACGAGCAGTACTTC.

The chain employs TRBV28 and TRBJ2-3; 9 bases are a match to TRBD1. CDR3 length equals 15 residues. CDR1 and CDR2 (germline): MDHEN, SYDVKM. The junction had 9 bases not matched to a gene; V was cut back by 6 bases and J by 5 bases. CDR3 sequence: CASSRQGGWEDTQYF. The CDR3 coding sequence is TGTGCCAGCAGCAGACAGGGGGGCTGGGAAGATACGCAGTATTTT.

The chain joins TRBV6-2 or TRBV6-3 to TRBJ1-1; perhaps TRBD1 as D (5 bases). V was pared by 3 bases and J by 8 bases, with 13 bases between. Looked up from germline, CDR1 is MNHEY and CDR2 is SVGEGT. The CDR3 loop spans 13 amino acids. The DNA for the CDR3 is TGTGCCAGCAGTTATATCGGGGGGATAGAAGCTTTCTTT. This gives the protein CASSYIGGIEAFF.

The chain has TRBV7-3 and TRBJ1-1; TRBD1 matches 8 bases. The V gene's germline CDR1 is SGHTA and CDR2 FQGTGA. The V and J ends lost 6 bases and 5 bases, in that order; junction bases with no gene match: 11. The CDR3 totals 15 residues. The CDR3 region is CASSSPDRERTEAFF. The DNA for the CDR3 is TGTGCCAGCAGTTCGCCGGACAGGGAGAGGACTGAAGCTTTCTTT.

The chain has TRBV4-2 and TRBJ1-2, with D perhaps TRBD1 (5 bases). The CDR3 totals 16 residues. The V and J ends lost 3 bases and 8 bases respectively, with 22 bases between them. The germline gives CDR1 LGHNA, CDR2 YNFKEQ. For the CDR3, the DNA is TGTGCCAGCAGCCAGTTGAGCTTGGACACCCAGAGAGGCTACACCTTC. Its protein product is CASSQLSLDTQRGYTF.

This clone was counted between two and nine times. V gene TRBV5-5 combines with J gene TRBJ1-2; 7 bases map to TRBD1. Germline V gene sequence: CDR1 SGHKS, CDR2 YYEKEE (reference sequence). V shed 4 bases, J shed 5 bases, and the junction held 14 bases outside the gene matches. The CDR3 runs to 16 residues. DNA for the CDR3: TGTGCCAGCAGCCCGGCCCCGACAGGGCTAGAGTATGGCTACACCTTC. It yields the protein CASSPAPTGLEYGYTF.

The chain carries TRBV19 and TRBJ1-1, with D perhaps matching TRBD1 (5 bases). Germline V lookup: CDR1 LNHDA, CDR2 SQIVND (reference sequence). This CDR3 has 15 residues. V was cut by 7 bases and J by 1 base, with 16 bases left in between. The CDR3 DNA sequence: TGTGCCAGTAAGGGGTCATTCGACAGGAACACTGAAGCTTTCTTT. It is translated as CASKGSFDRNTEAFF.

The rearrangement joins TRBV6-5 to TRBJ1-6; tentatively, D is TRBD1 (5 bases). V lost 7 bases and J lost 7, with 17 bases in between. The length of the CDR3 is 15 residues. Germline loops: CDR1 MNHEY, CDR2 SVGAGI. The CDR3: CASKEIDSNNSPLHF. The CDR3 region has the DNA TGTGCCAGCAAGGAGATCGACAGCAACAATTCACCCCTCCACTTT.

The gene calls are TRBV4-2 and TRBJ2-7; the match to TRBD1 covers 7 bases. CDR3 length: 16 residues. Germline trimming cut 1 base from V and 2 bases from J; bases unmatched to any gene: 8. Germline V gives CDR1 LGHNA, CDR2 YNFKEQ. CDR3 region: CASSQVTTGAAYEQYF. The CDR3 DNA sequence: TGTGCCAGCAGCCAAGTAACTACAGGGGCCGCCTACGAGCAGTACTTC.

The J gene is TRBJ1-2, the V gene TRBV30; TRBD1 matches at 7 bases. Looked up from germline, CDR1 is GTSNPN and CDR2 is SVGIG (reference sequence). The CDR3 is 12 amino acids. With V trimmed by 4 bases and J by 8 bases, 7 bases remained unmatched. CDR3 sequence: CAWKGQTMGYTF. The CDR3 DNA reads TGTGCCTGGAAGGGACAGACTATGGGCTACACCTTC.

This chain links TRBV27 with TRBJ1-6; no clear D gene. Trimming stripped 8 bases from V and 5 bases from J, with 10 bases between. Germline V gene sequence: CDR1 MNHEY, CDR2 SMNVEV (reference sequence). This CDR3 contains 13 residues. CDR3 coding DNA: TGTGCCAGCCGTGGGCAGAATAATTCACCCCTCCACTTT. Its translation is CASRGQNNSPLHF.

This chain connects TRBV6-5 to TRBJ1-5; perhaps TRBD1 as D (6 bases). Germline V gene data show CDR1 as MNHEY and CDR2 as SVGAGI. V was trimmed by 6 bases and J by 5 bases, leaving 17 bases between them. This CDR3 contains 15 residues. CDR3 loop: CASSRLKGDDQPQHF. The CDR3 region has the DNA TGTGCCAGCAGCCGGCTTAAGGGGGACGATCAGCCCCAGCATTTT.

The chain uses TRBV5-8 and TRBJ1-5; 7 bases are a match to TRBD1. CDR3 size: 15 residues. The trim removed 5 bases at V and 3 bases at J, leaving 8 bases unmatched. Looked up from germline, CDR1 is SGHTS and CDR2 is YDEGEE. The CDR3 protein is CASSVGDSTNQPQHF. In DNA, the CDR3 is TGTGCCAGCAGTGTGGGGGACAGTACCAATCAGCCCCAGCATTTT.

V usage is TRBV28 and J usage is TRBJ1-2; D unresolved. Trimming cost V 6 bases and J 2 bases, with 10 bases left between them. Germline loops: CDR1 MDHEN, CDR2 SYDVKM. This CDR3 has 13 amino acids. This chain's CDR3 is CASRSAWNYGYTF. The DNA for the CDR3 is TGTGCCAGCAGGTCCGCGTGGAACTATGGCTACACCTTC.

The chain recombines TRBV24-1 with TRBJ2-2; D call uncertain. The CDR3 has 14 amino acids. The V gene's germline CDR1 is KGHDR and CDR2 SFDVKD. Trimming removed 5 bases at V and 1 base at J, with 7 bases between. For the CDR3, the DNA is TGTGCCACCAGTGGGGCGTGGAACACCGGGGAGCTGTTTTTT. It yields the protein CATSGAWNTGELFF.